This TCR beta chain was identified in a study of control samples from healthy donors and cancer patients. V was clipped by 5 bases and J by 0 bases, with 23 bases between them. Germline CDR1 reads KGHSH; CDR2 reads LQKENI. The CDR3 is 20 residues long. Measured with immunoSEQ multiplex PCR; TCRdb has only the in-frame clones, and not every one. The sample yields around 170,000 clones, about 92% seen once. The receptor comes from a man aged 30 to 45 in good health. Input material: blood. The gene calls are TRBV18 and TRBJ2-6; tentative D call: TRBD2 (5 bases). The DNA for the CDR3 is TGTGCCAGCTCAACGGGCCCGGGGTCAGGCCATTTCTCTGGGGCCAACGTCCTGACTTTC. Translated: CASSTGPGSGHFSGANVLTF. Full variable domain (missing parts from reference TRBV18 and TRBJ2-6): NAGVMQNPRHLVRRRGQEARLRCSPMKGHSHVYWYRQLPEEGLKFMVYLQKENIIDESGMPKERFSAEFPKEGPSILRIQQVVRGDSAAYFCASSTGPGSGHFSGANVLTFGAGSRLTVL.